This TCR beta chain was obtained from a study of blood T cells in healthy people across ages. Whole-study results and caveats: Donors of long life had a larger count of naive CD4+ cells and greater diversity than aged donors.

The ends were cut back, 3 bases at V and 2 bases at J, with 8 bases in the middle. The CDR3 totals 13 residues. Each donor's blood draw was 8.5 to 10 milliliters of peripheral blood. Alongside a J-beta primer mix, a sample-barcoded 5' primer served in a second PCR lasting about 7 to 11 cycles. Template switching added a 12-random-nucleotide identifier to every cDNA molecule. TCRdb passed the 5' RACE reads through MiXCR, listing each CDR3 protein once. The sample shows roughly 800,000 distinct CDR3 sequences, 30% to 45% of them seen only once. The table lists this clonotype with many counts. Antigen unknown.

The sequenced sample was blood. This clonotype was sampled from a man younger than 30 in good health. The V gene is TRBV12-3 or TRBV12-4, the J gene TRBJ2-7, with D perhaps matching TRBD1 (5 bases). The CDR3 region is CASSFDRPYEQYF. DNA of the CDR3: TGTGCCAGCAGTTTCGACAGACCCTACGAGCAGTACTTC.